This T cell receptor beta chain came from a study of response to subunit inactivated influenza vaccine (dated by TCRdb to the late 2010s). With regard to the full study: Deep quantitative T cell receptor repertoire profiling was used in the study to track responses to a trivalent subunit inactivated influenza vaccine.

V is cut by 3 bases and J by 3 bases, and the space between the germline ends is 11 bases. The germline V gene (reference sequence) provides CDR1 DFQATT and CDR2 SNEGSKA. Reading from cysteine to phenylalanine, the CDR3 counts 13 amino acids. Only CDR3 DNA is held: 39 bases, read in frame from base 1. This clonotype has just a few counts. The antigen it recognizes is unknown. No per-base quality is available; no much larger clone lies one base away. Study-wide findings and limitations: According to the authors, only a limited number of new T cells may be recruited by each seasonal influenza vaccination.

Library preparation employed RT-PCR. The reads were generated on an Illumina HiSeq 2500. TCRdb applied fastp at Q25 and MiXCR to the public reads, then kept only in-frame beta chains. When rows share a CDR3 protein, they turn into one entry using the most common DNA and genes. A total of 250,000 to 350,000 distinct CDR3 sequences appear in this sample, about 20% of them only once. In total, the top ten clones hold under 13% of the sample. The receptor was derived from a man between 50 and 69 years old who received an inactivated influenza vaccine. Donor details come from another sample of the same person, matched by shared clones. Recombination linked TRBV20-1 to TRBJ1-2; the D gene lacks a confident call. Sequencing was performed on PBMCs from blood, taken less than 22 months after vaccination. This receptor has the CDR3 CSARSLSDYGYTF. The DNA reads TGCAGTGCTAGGAGTCTCTCGGACTATGGCTACACCTTC.